A single sample is the source of the 13 T cell receptor beta chains below, sequenced in a study of beta chain features in type 1 diabetes (dated 2018 in TCRdb). The library came from the immunoSEQ multiplex PCR assay. The High Capacity cDNA Reverse Transcription Kit was used to reverse transcribe all of the isolated RNA, meaning that expressed TCRB transcripts were what got sequenced. TCRdb re-hosts the immuneACCESS table, in-frame sequences only. Its copies lack some clones; in the studies checked, an unresolved V gene accounts for under half of them, and the cause for the rest is not known. This sample has fewer than 400,000 clones in its table, and around 7.6% of those were observed once. 0.44% of the sample is taken by the ten largest. Specimen: central memory CD4+ T cells from blood. The receptors derive from a young woman in good health.

CDR3 in amino acids: CASSLHSGRATSTDTQYF. In DNA form, the CDR3 reads TGTGCCAGCAGCCTCCACAGCGGGAGGGCGACTAGCACAGATACGCAGTATTTT. V usage is TRBV27 and J usage is TRBJ2-3, with 10 bases identical to TRBD2. The length of the CDR3 is 18 residues. From germline, CDR1 is MNHEY and CDR2 SMNVEV (reference sequence). Germline trimming cut 6 bases from V and 0 bases from J; bases unmatched to any gene: 12.

The sample holds many counts of this clone. V and J are TRBV6-6 and TRBJ2-4; 12 bases are a match to TRBD2. The CDR3 consists of 13 residues. Per germline, CDR1 MNHNY and CDR2 SVGAGI (reference sequence). V was pared by 7 bases and J by 7 bases, with 2 bases of the junction left unmatched. CDR3 loop: CASKLAGGNIQYF. Here the CDR3 DNA reads TGTGCCAGCAAGCTAGCGGGAGGGAACATTCAGTACTTC.

This clone was observed a few times. Other DNA sequences of this sample code for an identical CDR3. The CDR3 here is CASSLGQGRNIQYF. As DNA, the CDR3 is TGCGCCAGCAGCTTGGGACAGGGGAGAAACATTCAGTACTTC. The V and J genes are TRBV5-1 and TRBJ2-4, with TRBD1 matching over 8 bases. Germline CDR1 is SGHRS and CDR2 is YFSETQ. V lost 0 bases to trimming and J lost 6 bases; unmatched junction nucleotides: 2. This CDR3 is built from 14 residues.

V and J are TRBV5-1 and TRBJ2-2; TRBD1 aligns across 11 bases. Germline CDR1 is SGHRS and CDR2 is YFSETQ. The CDR3 sequence is 17 residues long. J gave up 5 bases and V 4 bases, and 10 bases lay outside the gene matches. CDR3 region: CASSRDGQGAWTGELFF. DNA of the CDR3: TGCGCCAGCAGCCGCGACGGACAGGGGGCTTGGACCGGGGAGCTGTTTTTT.

This chain links TRBV15 with TRBJ2-1; 7 bases agree with TRBD2. V was clipped by 3 bases and J by 2 bases; unmatched bases: 10. From germline, CDR1 is LNHNV and CDR2 YYDKDF (reference sequence). There are 17 residues in the CDR3. The CDR3 DNA reads TGTGCCACCAGCAGTCGTAGTGGCGGGAGCGCCTACAATGAGCAGTTCTTC. Its translation is CATSSRSGGSAYNEQFF.

This clone was found a few times. The rearrangement joins TRBV7-9 to TRBJ2-1; a weak D match, TRBD1 (6 bases). The CDR3 length is 15 residues. V lost 3 bases and J 4 bases, leaving 13 bases between the germline ends. Germline-derived CDR1 and CDR2 are SEHNR and FQNEAQ (reference sequence). This chain's CDR3 is CASSFSDRLYNEQFF. The CDR3 DNA reads as TGTGCCAGCAGCTTCTCTGACAGGCTATACAATGAGCAGTTCTTC.

This clone was observed a handful of times. V is TRBV15 and J is TRBJ2-1; a possible D gene is TRBD2 (6 bases). Per the germline V gene, CDR1 is LNHNV and CDR2 is YYDKDF (reference sequence). Between the trimmed V and J ends, which lost 2 bases and 9 bases, there was a span of 17 bases. The CDR3 contains 15 residues. DNA for the CDR3: TGTGCCACCAGCAGACTGGGCCGGGAGATTGGTGAGCAGTTCTTC. Residues: CATSRLGREIGEQFF.

The chain employs TRBV29-1 and TRBJ1-5; 7 bases map to TRBD1. V lost 5 bases and J lost 0; bases outside the gene matches: 4. The V gene's germline CDR1 is SQVTM and CDR2 ANQGSEA. This CDR3 has 14 amino acids. Written as DNA, the CDR3 is TGCAGCGTTAGGACAGGAGATAGCAATCAGCCCCAGCATTTT. Encoded protein: CSVRTGDSNQPQHF. Drawing the rest from reference TRBV29-1 and TRBJ1-5, the complete variable domain is SAVISQKPSRDICQRGTSLTIQCQVDSQVTMMFWYRQQPGQSLTLIATANQGSEATYESGFVIDKFPISRPNLTFSTLTVSNMSPEDSSIYLCSVRTGDSNQPQHFGDGTRLSIL.

Ten or more counts support this clone. The gene calls are TRBV4-2 and TRBJ2-5; tentatively, D is TRBD2 (6 bases). Germline V CDR1 and CDR2: LGHNA, YNFKEQ. This CDR3 contains 14 residues. Trimming cost V 1 base and J 7 bases, with 13 bases left between them. The chain's CDR3 is CASSQGASAGTQYF. CDR3 DNA: TGTGCCAGCAGCCAAGGCGCTAGCGCCGGGACCCAGTACTTC.

V gene TRBV6-1 combines with J gene TRBJ2-1; 11 bases are a match to TRBD2. The CDR3 runs 15 residues. Germline values: CDR1 MNHNS, CDR2 SASEGT. The V segment lost 6 bases and the J segment 7 bases; nucleotides outside the gene matches: 8. CDR3 loop: CASSRVAGGWNEQFF. The CDR3, as DNA: TGTGCCAGCAGCCGGGTAGCGGGAGGGTGGAATGAGCAGTTCTTC.

The chain joins TRBV7-2 to TRBJ1-2; D possibly corresponds to TRBD1 (6 bases). The CDR3 runs to 15 residues. Trimming left V 6 bases short and J 2 bases short, with 16 bases between. Germline V gives CDR1 SGHTA, CDR2 FQGNSA. The CDR3 sequence: CASRLRDTSNYGYTF. Here the CDR3 DNA reads TGTGCCAGCAGACTCCGGGACACCTCAAACTATGGCTACACCTTC.

The genes are TRBV27 and TRBJ2-7, with 9 nucleotides matching TRBD2. Germline CDR1 is MNHEY and CDR2 is SMNVEV (reference sequence). V lost 2 bases and J lost 7; bases outside the gene matches: 9. CDR3 size: 15 residues. The CDR3 coding sequence is TGTGCCAGCAGTTTAAAGGGACTAGCATCTGGGGAGCAGTACTTC. Amino acids: CASSLKGLASGEQYF.

This clone appeared a few times. V gene TRBV5-8 combines with J gene TRBJ2-7, with 9 nucleotides matching TRBD2. Germline V gene sequence: CDR1 SGHTS, CDR2 YDEGEE. Trimming took 0 bases from V and 3 from J; bases not matched to a gene: 4. This CDR3 has 15 residues. CDR3: CASSLGSGSVYEQYF. For the CDR3, the DNA is TGTGCCAGCAGCTTGGGTAGCGGGAGTGTCTACGAGCAGTACTTC. The variable domain in full, completed from reference TRBV5-8 and TRBJ2-7, reads EAGVTQSPTHLIKTRGQQATLRCSPISGHTSVYWYQQALGLGLQFLLWYDEGEERNRGNFPPRFSGRQFPNYSSELNVNALELEDSALYLCASSLGSGSVYEQYFGPGTRLTVT.